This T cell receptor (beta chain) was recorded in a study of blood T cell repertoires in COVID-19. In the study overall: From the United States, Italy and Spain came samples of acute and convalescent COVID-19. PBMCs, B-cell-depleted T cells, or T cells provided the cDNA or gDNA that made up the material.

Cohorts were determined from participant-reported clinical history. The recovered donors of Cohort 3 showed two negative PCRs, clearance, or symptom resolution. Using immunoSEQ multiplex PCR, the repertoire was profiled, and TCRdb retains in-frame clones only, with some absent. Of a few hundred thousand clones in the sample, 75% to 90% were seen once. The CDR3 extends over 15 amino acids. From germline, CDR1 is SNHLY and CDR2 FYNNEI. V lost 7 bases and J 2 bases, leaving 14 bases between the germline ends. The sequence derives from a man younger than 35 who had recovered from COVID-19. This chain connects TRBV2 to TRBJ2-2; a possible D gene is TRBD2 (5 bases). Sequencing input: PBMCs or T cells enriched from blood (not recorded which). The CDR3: CASTGKSTNTGELFF. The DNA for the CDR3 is TGTGCCAGCACCGGGAAATCTACTAACACCGGGGAGCTGTTTTTT.